A single sample is the source of the 16 T cell receptor beta chains below, sequenced in a study of shared clonotypes between healthy human individuals. Some clones are missing from TCRdb's copy, which holds only in-frame ones; the method was immunoSEQ multiplex PCR. The sample contains about 2.5 million clones, around 93% of which appear only once. The sequenced material came from naive CD4+ T cells from PBMCs. Subset noted: CD45RA+ positively selected. These receptors were collected from a man younger than 30 in good health. Some clones in this sample may be carry-over from other donors' samples.

The chain joins TRBV4-2 to TRBJ2-7, with 13 bases lining up with TRBD2. V was pared by 4 bases and J by 10 bases, with 10 bases of the junction left unmatched. Germline loops: CDR1 LGHNA, CDR2 YNFKEQ. The CDR3 has 15 amino acids. This chain's CDR3 is CASSLNPGLAGEQYF. CDR3 nucleotide sequence: TGTGCCAGCAGCCTGAACCCCGGACTAGCGGGAGAACAGTACTTC.

This clone was detected only a few times. The rearrangement uses TRBV29-1 and TRBJ1-2, with 10 bases identical to TRBD1. There are 12 residues in the CDR3. V lost 7 bases, J lost 8 bases, and 7 bases stayed unmatched. Germline-derived CDR1 and CDR2 are SQVTM and ANQGSEA. The CDR3 coding sequence is TGCAGCGCCGGACAGGGGGACTTAGGCTACACCTTC. The encoded protein is CSAGQGDLGYTF.

The V gene is TRBV11-3, the J gene TRBJ2-7; TRBD2 aligns across 7 bases. The V gene end was trimmed by 3 bases and the J gene end by 1 base; junction bases not matched to a gene: 6. CDR1 is SGHNT and CDR2 is YENEEA in the germline V gene. The CDR3 runs to 15 residues. For the CDR3, the DNA is TGTGCCAGCAGCTTCCGGGGAGGGCCTTCCTACGAGCAGTACTTC. Amino acid sequence: CASSFRGGPSYEQYF.

The rearrangement links TRBV7-2 to TRBJ2-3; D possibly uses TRBD1 or TRBD2 (5 bases each). Germline CDR1 SGHTA, CDR2 FQGNSA. The CDR3 spans 14 residues. V was trimmed by 4 bases and J by 4 bases, leaving 12 bases between them. CDR3 region: CASSSPRGADTQYF. In DNA, the CDR3 is TGTGCCAGCAGCTCCCCTAGAGGGGCAGATACGCAGTATTTT.

The chain combines TRBV5-4 with TRBJ2-1; 12 positions match TRBD2. After removal of 4 bases from V and 2 bases from J, the junction contained 4 bases not matched to a gene. The germline V gene has CDR1 SGHNT and CDR2 YYREEE (reference sequence). The CDR3 has 16 amino acids. The CDR3 loop is CASSPLAGGTYNEQFF. The CDR3 coding sequence is TGTGCCAGCAGCCCCCTAGCGGGAGGGACCTACAATGAGCAGTTCTTC. Combining the CDR3 with reference TRBV5-4 and TRBJ2-1 gives the whole variable domain ETGVTQSPTHLIKTRGQQVTLRCSSQSGHNTVSWYQQALGQGPQFIFQYYREEENGRGNFPPRFSGLQFPNYSSELNVNALELDDSALYLCASSPLAGGTYNEQFFGPGTRLTVL.

The chain has TRBV18 and TRBJ1-6; 9 bases line up with TRBD1. The trim removed 3 bases at V and 8 bases at J, leaving 5 bases unmatched. Germline CDR1 reads KGHSH; CDR2 reads LQKENI. The CDR3 spans 15 residues. CDR3 coding DNA: TGTGCCAGCTCACCTTTGGGACAGGGAGATTCACCCCTCCACTTT. Translation gives CASSPLGQGDSPLHF. Together with reference TRBV18 and TRBJ1-6, the CDR3 gives the full variable domain: NAGVMQNPRHLVRRRGQEARLRCSPMKGHSHVYWYRQLPEEGLKFMVYLQKENIIDESGMPKERFSAEFPKEGPSILRIQQVVRGDSAAYFCASSPLGQGDSPLHFGNGTRLTVT.

This chain links TRBV2 with TRBJ1-1; TRBD1 matches at 7 bases. CDR1 and CDR2 from the germline V gene are SNHLY and FYNNEI. The CDR3 is 13 amino acids. Trimming cost V 7 bases and J 3 bases; bases outside gene matches: 5. CDR3 in amino acids: CASTLQGDTEAFF. The CDR3 DNA sequence: TGTGCCAGCACTTTGCAGGGGGACACTGAAGCTTTCTTT.

The genes are TRBV28 and TRBJ1-1, with a tentative D call TRBD1 (6 bases). Deletions cut 1 base from V and 0 bases from J, with 15 bases between. Per the germline V gene, CDR1 is MDHEN and CDR2 is SYDVKM. CDR3 length: 17 amino acids. The DNA of the CDR3 is TGTGCCAGCAGTTTATTTTCGACAGGACACATGAACACTGAAGCTTTCTTT. This gives the protein CASSLFSTGHMNTEAFF.

V is TRBV28 and J is TRBJ2-1, with D possibly matching TRBD1 (6 bases). Germline V gene data show CDR1 as MDHEN and CDR2 as SYDVKM. Trimming shortened V by 2 bases and J by 12 bases, and 11 bases separated the two germline ends. CDR3 size: 12 residues. CDR3 loop: CASSLVRQAQFF. CDR3 in DNA: TGTGCCAGCAGTTTAGTGCGACAGGCGCAGTTCTTC.

This rearrangement joins TRBV7-3 to TRBJ2-1; 8 bases map to TRBD2. The CDR3 has 17 residues. The V gene's germline CDR1 is SGHTA and CDR2 FQGTGA. Trimming cost V 1 base and J 8 bases; bases outside gene matches: 13. CDR3 in DNA: TGTGCCAGCAGCTTAATGAGACTGAGCGGGAGTTTGGATGAGCAGTTCTTC. Translated: CASSLMRLSGSLDEQFF.

CDR3 bases: TGCGCCAGCAGCCCCTTTTCTAGCAATGAGCAGTTCTTC. It specifies CASSPFSSNEQFF. J is TRBJ2-1 and V is TRBV5-1; D uncertain. V dropped 4 bases and J dropped 6 bases, with 11 bases sitting between them. The CDR3 is 13 amino acids. CDR1 and CDR2 from the germline V gene are SGHRS and YFSETQ.

The chain uses TRBV5-1 and TRBJ1-5, with unresolved D. V gave up 4 bases and J gave up 4 bases, with 6 bases separating them. Looked up from germline, CDR1 is SGHRS and CDR2 is YFSETQ. The CDR3 loop spans 12 amino acids. Written as DNA, the CDR3 is TGCGCCAGCAGCCTCGCGAATCAGCCCCAGCATTTT. Translated: CASSLANQPQHF.

The V and J genes are TRBV10-3 and TRBJ2-2, with unresolved D. Germline V gene sequence: CDR1 ENHRY, CDR2 SYGVKD. The CDR3 covers 15 residues. Trimming stripped 4 bases from V and 2 bases from J, with 11 bases between. In DNA, the CDR3 is TGTGCCATCAGTGCCGGTATAAGTAACACCGGGGAGCTGTTTTTT. Translation gives CAISAGISNTGELFF.

V gene TRBV18 combines with J gene TRBJ2-2, with a weak D call TRBD2 (6 bases). The CDR3 consists of 17 residues. Trimming cost V 6 bases and J 2 bases, with 19 bases left between them. CDR1 KGHSH and CDR2 LQKENI come from the germline V gene. CDR3 bases: TGTGCCAGCTCCCTATCTGGGACTCCTCTAAACACCGGGGAGCTGTTTTTT. Protein: CASSLSGTPLNTGELFF.

The chain couples TRBV2 to TRBJ1-1; 10 bases fit TRBD1. CDR1 and CDR2 (germline): SNHLY, FYNNEI. After removal of 6 bases from V and 5 bases from J, the junction contained 9 bases not matched to a gene. The CDR3 covers 15 residues. CDR3 protein: CASRARTGGTTEAFF. CDR3 in DNA: TGTGCCAGCAGGGCTCGGACAGGGGGAACGACTGAAGCTTTCTTT.

J is TRBJ1-4 and V is TRBV28; the match to TRBD1 covers 12 bases. Per the germline V gene, CDR1 is MDHEN and CDR2 is SYDVKM. This CDR3 has 15 amino acids. J was trimmed by 2 bases and V by 8 bases; bases with no gene match: 3. DNA of the CDR3: TGTGCCAGCGGGACAGGGGGCATCACTAATGAAAAACTGTTTTTT. Translating it yields CASGTGGITNEKLFF.